These 14 T cell receptor beta chains came from one sample sequenced in a study of cytotoxic CD8 clonotypes in ibrutinib-treated CLL (dated by TCRdb to the early 2020s). Receptor amplification or capture employed the immunoSEQ multiplex PCR assay. TCRdb took this table from immuneACCESS and kept in-frame rearrangements with V and J called. Such tables lack part of the clones; where checked against another copy, unresolved V genes explain under half of the gap, and the rest is unexplained. This sample holds around 25,000 clones; 55% to 70% were observed only once. The biggest ten clones account for roughly 51% of the sample. Per the publication, the time point label means: progressive disease on ibrutinib. The sample here was PBMCs, taken at disease progression, from a patient treated with ibrutinib. The receptors originated from a human donor with chronic lymphocytic leukemia.

J is TRBJ2-7 and V is TRBV15; D not certain. V was clipped by 3 bases and J by 4 bases, with 7 bases between them. CDR3 length: 12 amino acids. CDR1 and CDR2 from the germline V gene are LNHNV and YYDKDF (reference sequence). The CDR3 DNA sequence: TGTGCCACCAGCAGCTACAGTTACGAGCAGTACTTC. It yields the protein CATSSYSYEQYF. Full variable domain (outside the CDR3, taken from reference TRBV15 and TRBJ2-7): DAMVIQNPRYQVTQFGKPVTLSCSQTLNHNVMYWYQQKSSQAPKLLFHYYDKDFNNEADTPDNFQSRRPNTSFCFLDIRSPGLGDTAMYLCATSSYSYEQYFGPGTRLTVT.

V usage is TRBV7-9 and J usage is TRBJ1-5, with 8 positions matching TRBD1. This CDR3 contains 15 residues. The V segment lost 5 bases and the J segment 7 bases; nucleotides outside the gene matches: 10. The V gene's germline CDR1 is SEHNR and CDR2 FQNEAQ (reference sequence). DNA of the CDR3: TGTGCCAGCAGCCGGGGACAGGTGGGGGGGCAGCCCCAGCATTTT. Its protein product is CASSRGQVGGQPQHF. The full variable domain, completed using reference TRBV7-9 and TRBJ1-5, is DTGVSQNPRHKITKRGQNVTFRCDPISEHNRLYWYRQTLGQGPEFLTYFQNEAQLEKSRLLSDRFSAERPKGSFSTLEIQRTEQGDSAMYLCASSRGQVGGQPQHFGDGTRLSIL.

The gene calls are TRBV2 and TRBJ1-4; maybe TRBD1 (5 bases). Germline V gene data show CDR1 as SNHLY and CDR2 as FYNNEI. Deletions cut 4 bases from V and 7 bases from J, with 13 bases between. The CDR3 loop spans 14 amino acids. The CDR3 sequence: CASSADSQAEKLFF. DNA of the CDR3: TGTGCCAGCAGTGCTGACAGCCAAGCTGAAAAACTGTTTTTT.

The chain employs TRBV7-2 and TRBJ1-4; D may be TRBD1 (5 bases). V was cut by 1 base and J by 11 bases, with 14 bases left in between. Germline CDR1 SGHTA, CDR2 FQGNSA. CDR3 length: 14 residues. In DNA, the CDR3 is TGTGCCAGCAGCTTAGACGGGGCGCTCGGGAAACTGTTTTTT. This codes for CASSLDGALGKLFF.

V and J are TRBV5-1 and TRBJ2-2; D uncertain. The CDR3 is 14 residues long. V was shortened by 4 bases and J by 5 bases, with 12 bases between the two germline ends. Looked up from germline, CDR1 is SGHRS and CDR2 is YFSETQ. The CDR3 nucleotides read TGCGCCAGCAGCAGGACCCTCGGTACCGGGGAGCTGTTTTTT. Its translation: CASSRTLGTGELFF.

This chain links TRBV4-2 with TRBJ2-2; 11 bases are a match to TRBD2. The ends lost 0 bases at V and 4 bases at J; junction bases unmatched: 10. The CDR3 runs to 19 residues. Germline lookup yields CDR1 LGHNA and CDR2 YNFKEQ. The DNA for the CDR3 is TGTGCCAGCAGCCAAGACCGGGGAATAGCGGGGGGGCGCACCGGGGAGCTGTTTTTT. It specifies CASSQDRGIAGGRTGELFF.

The V and J genes are TRBV29-1 and TRBJ2-1; tentatively, D is TRBD1 (5 bases). Germline V gene lookup returns CDR1 SQVTM and CDR2 ANQGSEA. The CDR3 spans 13 residues. Trimming removed 4 bases at V and 3 bases at J, with 10 bases between. The CDR3 DNA sequence: TGCAGCGTTGTCGGACACGTCTACAATGAGCAGTTCTTC. Protein product: CSVVGHVYNEQFF.

V and J are TRBV4-3 and TRBJ1-1; 8 nucleotides line up with TRBD1. Germline V gene data show CDR1 as LGHNA and CDR2 as YSLEER. The CDR3 is 15 amino acids. Trimming at V came to 1 base and at J to 1 base, leaving 2 bases not matched to a gene. The CDR3 region is CASSQGTGKNTEAFF. In DNA, the CDR3 is TGCGCCAGCAGCCAAGGGACAGGGAAGAACACTGAAGCTTTCTTT.

This clone was picked up one time. This chain links TRBV18 with TRBJ2-7; D might be TRBD2 (6 bases). Germline-derived CDR1 and CDR2 are KGHSH and LQKENI. V gave up 8 bases and J gave up 11 bases, with 22 bases separating them. This CDR3 spans 13 amino acids. CDR3 loop: CASTTHSLGEEYF. The DNA of the CDR3 is TGTGCCAGCACAACGCACAGTTTAGGGGAGGAGTACTTC.

V usage is TRBV2 and J usage is TRBJ1-2; D gene uncertain. V shed 1 base and J shed 8 bases, with 11 bases lying between them. Germline lookup yields CDR1 SNHLY and CDR2 FYNNEI. The length of the CDR3 is 13 residues. CDR3 sequence: CASSEDSETGYTF. As DNA, the CDR3 is TGTGCCAGCAGTGAAGATTCTGAGACCGGCTACACCTTC.

The chain recombines TRBV7-2 with TRBJ1-4; D unclear. V lost 1 base and J 10 bases, leaving 4 bases between the germline ends. Germline lookup yields CDR1 SGHTA and CDR2 FQGNSA. This CDR3 is built from 11 residues. The CDR3 is CASSLGGKLFF. In DNA, the CDR3 is TGTGCCAGCAGCTTAGGCGGAAAACTGTTTTTT.

This chain uses TRBV19 with TRBJ2-7; 9 nucleotides agree with TRBD1. The junction had 6 bases not matched to a gene; V was cut back by 5 bases and J by 1 base. The CDR3 consists of 15 residues. The germline gives CDR1 LNHDA, CDR2 SQIVND (reference sequence). DNA for the CDR3: TGTGCCAGTAGTCTCACCGGGACAGGGTCCTACGAGCAGTACTTC. Translating gives CASSLTGTGSYEQYF. Full variable domain (missing parts from reference TRBV19 and TRBJ2-7): DGGITQSPKYLFRKEGQNVTLSCEQNLNHDAMYWYRQDPGQGLRLIYYSQIVNDFQKGDIAEGYSVSREKKESFPLTVTSAQKNPTAFYLCASSLTGTGSYEQYFGPGTRLTVT.

This rearrangement joins TRBV5-1 to TRBJ2-1; 7 bases fit TRBD2. J lost 5 bases, V lost 4 bases, and 3 bases had no gene match. There are 13 residues in the CDR3. Germline CDR1 reads SGHRS; CDR2 reads YFSETQ. The CDR3 reads CASSPGTNNEQFF. The CDR3 nucleotides read TGCGCCAGCAGCCCGGGGACTAACAATGAGCAGTTCTTC.

The genes are TRBV2 and TRBJ2-1; a possible D gene is TRBD2 (5 bases). The CDR3 consists of 15 residues. Germline V CDR1 and CDR2: SNHLY, FYNNEI. Between the trimmed V and J ends, which lost 8 bases and 4 bases, there was a span of 18 bases. Written as DNA, the CDR3 is TGTGCCAGCCATTATAGCGAAGTAAGTTACAATGAGCAGTTCTTC. It is translated as CASHYSEVSYNEQFF. Drawing the rest from reference TRBV2 and TRBJ2-1, the complete variable domain is EPEVTQTPSHQVTQMGQEVILRCVPISNHLYFYWYRQILGQKVEFLVSFYNNEISEKSEIFDDQFSVERPDGSNFTLKIRSTKLEDSAMYFCASHYSEVSYNEQFFGPGTRLTVL.